The clone carrying this T cell receptor (beta chain) turned up a few times. What it recognizes is unknown. TCR beta CDR3 sequences were amplified from RNA transcripts. Using the HTBI primer set, a first-round RT-PCR was run on the TCR CDR3. A single record per CDR3 protein comes from TCRdb applying MiXCR to the multiplex PCR reads. Altogether approximately 700,000 distinct CDR3 sequences are present, roughly 46% being singletons, with the ten largest covering more than 7%. This sample is drawn from a study of T cells in Graves' hyperthyroidism and ophthalmopathy. The study, taken as a whole, reports: Most thyroid-expanded clonotypes above 0.001 were also found in blood. Stable hyperthyroidism was told apart from ophthalmopathy by a model built on 13 V-J features.

The sequencing input was peripheral blood or thyroid tissue (not recorded which). This TCR was sampled from an adult man with Graves' disease, either hyperthyroidism or ophthalmopathy (not recorded which).

The CDR3 coding sequence is TGCAGTGCCGCCGGGGGGACACTTGCAACTAATGAAAAACTGTTTTTT. Translation: CSAAGGTLATNEKLFF. The rearrangement uses TRBV20-1 and TRBJ1-4; tentative D call: TRBD1 (6 bases). CDR1 and CDR2 from the germline V gene are DFQATT and SNEGSKA (reference sequence). V dropped 6 bases and J dropped 0 bases, with 17 bases sitting between them. This CDR3 contains 16 residues.